The rows below give T cell receptor beta chains drawn from one sample of a study of early T cells in non-severe SARS-CoV-2 infection. TCRdb used MiXCR to reprocess the 5' RACE reads, holding one entry per CDR3 protein. The repertoire includes about 26,000 distinct CDR3 sequences, about 5% of them detected once, and around 4.3% sits in the top ten. The sequenced sample consisted of whole blood. The receptors derive from an adult who was a healthcare worker with PCR-confirmed SARS-CoV-2 infection or an uninfected control (not recorded which). Both conserved end residues are part of each CDR3. D genes are given only for firm matches. Where a row states a size, it is once, few, many or the class of an expanded clone; other rows omit it.

d_call clone_size j_call v_call cdr3_aa cdr3_nt
- - TRBJ1-2 TRBV18 CASSSRDRTAEF TGTGCCAGCTCATCGAGGGACCGAACTGCGGAGTTC
- many TRBJ2-3 TRBV7-9 CASSFDVSTDTQYF TGTGCCAGCAGCTTCGACGTTAGCACAGATACGCAGTATTTT
- many TRBJ2-5 TRBV6-1 CASRLDRGKETQYF TGTGCCAGCAGGCTCGACAGAGGAAAAGAGACCCAGTACTTC
- many TRBJ1-5 TRBV6-5 CASSYSGGAQPQHF TGTGCCAGCAGTTACTCGGGGGGCGCTCAGCCCCAGCATTTT
TRBD2 many TRBJ2-1 TRBV4-2 CASSQDLAGVGQFF TGTGCCAGCAGCCAAGATTTAGCGGGAGTCGGGCAGTTCTTC
- many TRBJ1-5 TRBV20-1 CSARFGGSNQPQHF TGCAGTGCTAGATTCGGGGGGTCAAATCAGCCCCAGCATTTT
- - TRBJ2-7 TRBV29-1 CSVGQESSYEQYF TGCAGCGTTGGGCAGGAGAGTTCCTACGAGCAGTACTTC
- many TRBJ1-1 TRBV7-9 CASSLTGSIEAFF TGTGCCAGCAGCTTAACAGGGTCGATTGAAGCTTTCTTT
- many TRBJ2-5 TRBV5-1 CASSLAGMYQETQYF TGCGCCAGCAGCTTGGCGGGGATGTACCAAGAGACCCAGTACTTC
- many TRBJ2-3 TRBV19 CASREFSTDTQYF TGTGCCAGTAGGGAATTTAGCACAGATACGCAGTATTTT
- - TRBJ2-1 TRBV10-1 CASKCTNQRDSCSYNEQFF TGCGCCAGCAAGTGCACTAACCAGAGGGACTCTTGCAGCTACAATGAGCAGTTCTTC
- many TRBJ1-1 TRBV27 CASTGLVNTEAFF TGTGCCAGCACAGGTCTAGTGAACACTGAAGCTTTCTTT
TRBD1 many TRBJ1-1 TRBV20-1 CSAGDRGLNTEAFF TGCAGTGCTGGGGACAGGGGGTTAAACACTGAAGCTTTCTTT
TRBD2 many TRBJ2-1 TRBV2 CASSDLRLADYNEQFF TGTGCCAGCAGTGATTTGCGGCTAGCGGATTACAATGAGCAGTTCTTC
TRBD2 few TRBJ2-3 TRBV20-1 CKGQGGDTDTQYF TGCAAGGGTCAGGGAGGGGACACAGATACGCAGTATTTT
TRBD2 many TRBJ2-1 TRBV7-6 CASSSGHLAGGGNEQFF TGTGCCAGCAGCTCCGGCCACCTAGCGGGAGGTGGCAATGAGCAGTTCTTC
- many TRBJ2-5 TRBV7-9 CASSPNRDYKVETQYF TGTGCCAGCAGCCCCAACCGGGATTATAAAGTGGAGACCCAGTACTTC
TRBD1 many TRBJ2-2 TRBV19 CASNPSGQGPTGELFF TGTGCCAGTAACCCTTCCGGACAGGGGCCCACCGGGGAGCTGTTTTTT
- - TRBJ1-5 TRBV12-2 CASRLAQVGGNSNQPQHF TGTGCAAGTCGCTTAGCGCAAGTCGGCGGAAATAGCAATCAGCCCCAGCATTTT
- - TRBJ1-2 TRBV29-1 CSVEDHVYGYTF TGCAGCGTTGAAGACCATGTATATGGCTACACCTTC
- many TRBJ2-5 TRBV7-9 CASSLGGTETQYF TGTGCCAGCAGCTTAGGCGGGACTGAGACCCAGTACTTC
- many TRBJ2-2 TRBV6-2/TRBV6-3 CASSSGTDNTGELFF TGTGCCAGCAGCTCCGGGACGGATAACACCGGGGAGCTGTTTTTT
TRBD2 many TRBJ2-1 TRBV20-1 CSARATSGRRNEQFF TGCAGTGCTAGAGCGACTAGCGGGAGGCGAAATGAGCAGTTCTTC
- many TRBJ2-7 TRBV7-2 CASSWTTTYEQYF TGTGCCAGCAGCTGGACAACTACCTACGAGCAGTACTTC
TRBD2 many TRBJ2-1 TRBV20-1 CSASTTSGSVGEQFF TGCAGTGCTAGTACAACTAGCGGGAGTGTTGGTGAGCAGTTCTTC
- many TRBJ2-1 TRBV20-1 CSARSSVSYNEQFF TGCAGTGCTAGAAGTAGTGTCTCCTACAATGAGCAGTTCTTC
- many TRBJ2-5 TRBV5-1 CASSLLTVQETQYF TGCGCCAGCAGCTTGTTGACAGTACAAGAGACCCAGTACTTC
TRBD1 few TRBJ1-4 TRBV5-5 CASSSGQAWKKLFF TGTGCCAGCAGCTCGGGACAGGCCTGGAAAAAACTGTTTTTT
TRBD1 many TRBJ2-5 TRBV24-1 CATSDLKDRDGETQYF TGTGCCACCAGTGATTTGAAGGACAGGGATGGAGAGACCCAGTACTTC
- many TRBJ2-3 TRBV10-1 CASSELVTQTDTQYF TGCGCCAGCAGTGAGTTGGTGACCCAGACAGATACGCAGTATTTT
- few TRBJ2-1 TRBV7-2 CASSSLAGRPGEQFF TGTGCCAGCAGCTCTTTGGCGGGACGGCCCGGTGAGCAGTTCTTC
- many TRBJ1-6 TRBV20-1 CSARGTLLSSYNSPLHF TGCAGTGCTAGAGGGACACTGCTGAGCTCCTATAATTCACCCCTCCACTTT
- many TRBJ2-2 TRBV7-2 CASTNTGELFF TGTGCCAGCACCAACACCGGGGAGCTGTTTTTT
- many TRBJ2-7 TRBV20-1 CSGNSLGGGGYEQYF TGCAGTGGTAATAGTCTAGGAGGGGGCGGCTACGAGCAGTACTTC
TRBD1 few TRBJ2-6 TRBV7-8 CASPGQKVSGANVLTF TGTGCCAGCCCGGGACAGAAAGTCTCTGGGGCCAACGTCCTGACTTTC
- many TRBJ2-5 TRBV7-8 CASSLSRLLQGGETQYF TGTGCCAGCAGCTTAAGTCGACTCCTCCAAGGAGGGGAGACCCAGTACTTC
TRBD2 many TRBJ2-3 TRBV2 CASSETPSGRHQDTQYF TGTGCCAGCAGTGAAACCCCTAGCGGGAGACATCAAGATACGCAGTATTTT
- many TRBJ1-5 TRBV4-1 CASSQDPGGGQPQHF TGCGCCAGCAGCCAAGATCCTGGGGGGGGTCAGCCCCAGCATTTT
- once TRBJ2-4 TRBV28 CASLSAGPRGNIQYF TGTGCCAGCCTTTCTGCAGGACCACGGGGAAACATTCAGTACTTC
TRBD1 many TRBJ2-1 TRBV27 CASSLDRGSYNEQFF TGTGCCAGCAGTTTAGACAGGGGGTCCTACAATGAGCAGTTCTTC
- few TRBJ1-6 TRBV7-8 CASSANPRKPYNSPLHF TGTGCCAGCAGCGCCAACCCCAGAAAACCCTATAATTCACCCCTCCACTTT
- many TRBJ1-5 TRBV4-1 CASSPRGREYGNQPQHF TGCGCCAGCAGCCCCCGAGGCAGGGAGTACGGCAATCAGCCCCAGCATTTT
- - TRBJ1-5 TRBV12-3/TRBV12-4 CASSHYSGNQPQHF TGTGCCAGCAGTCACTACTCGGGCAATCAGCCCCAGCATTTT
TRBD1 many TRBJ1-2 TRBV27 CASSFRDRGTYGYTF TGTGCCAGCAGCTTCCGGGACAGGGGAACCTATGGCTACACCTTC
- many TRBJ2-1 TRBV28 CASSLFSDASGGNEQFF TGTGCCAGCAGTTTATTCTCTGACGCCTCCGGAGGGAATGAGCAGTTCTTC
- few TRBJ1-5 TRBV6-1 CASSEHPGPTNQPQHF TGTGCCAGCAGTGAACATCCGGGTCCGACGAATCAGCCCCAGCATTTT
- - TRBJ2-5 TRBV10-3 CAISESTTGGETQYF TGTGCCATCAGTGAGTCGACTACCGGGGGCGAGACCCAGTACTTC
- many TRBJ2-4 TRBV20-1 CSASGRERKNIQYF TGCAGTGCTAGTGGCAGAGAGAGGAAAAACATTCAGTACTTC
TRBD2 many TRBJ2-7 TRBV6-6 CASSSPLAGRYEQYF TGTGCCAGCAGTTCCCCACTAGCGGGACGCTACGAGCAGTACTTC
TRBD1 many TRBJ2-7 TRBV28 CASSLARTGWGYEQYF TGTGCCAGCAGTTTGGCCCGGACAGGGTGGGGGTACGAGCAGTACTTC
TRBD2 many TRBJ2-7 TRBV7-6 CASSLDGGGPYEQYF TGTGCCAGCAGCTTAGACGGGGGAGGGCCCTACGAGCAGTACTTC
TRBD1 many TRBJ2-7 TRBV6-5 CASSYRHGQGMGEQYF TGTGCCAGCAGTTACCGACACGGACAGGGGATGGGGGAGCAGTACTTC
- many TRBJ1-1 TRBV12-5 CASGLVGSTEAFF TGTGCTAGTGGTTTGGTTGGGTCAACTGAAGCTTTCTTT
- - TRBJ1-1 TRBV9 CASSVANTEAFF TGTGCCAGCAGCGTAGCGAACACTGAAGCTTTCTTT
TRBD1 - TRBJ1-2 TRBV5-1 CASSLWTGQDYGYTF TGCGCCAGCAGCCTATGGACAGGGCAAGACTATGGCTACACCTTC